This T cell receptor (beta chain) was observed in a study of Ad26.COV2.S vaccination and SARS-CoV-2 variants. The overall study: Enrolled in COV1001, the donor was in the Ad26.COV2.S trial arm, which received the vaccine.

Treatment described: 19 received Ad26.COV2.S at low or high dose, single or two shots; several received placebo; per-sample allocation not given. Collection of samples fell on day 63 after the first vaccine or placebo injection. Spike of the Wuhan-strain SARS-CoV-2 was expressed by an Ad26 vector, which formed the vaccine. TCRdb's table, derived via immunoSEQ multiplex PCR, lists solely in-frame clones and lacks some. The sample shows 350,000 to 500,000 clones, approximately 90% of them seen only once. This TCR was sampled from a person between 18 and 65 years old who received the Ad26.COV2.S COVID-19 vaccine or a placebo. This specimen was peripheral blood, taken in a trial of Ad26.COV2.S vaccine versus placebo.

The CDR3 region has the DNA TGTGCCAGCAGCCACGACGGTGAGCAGTTCTTC. It encodes CASSHDGEQFF. This sequence joins TRBV3-1 (or the pseudogene TRBV3-2) and TRBJ2-1; unclear D gene. Germline V lookup: CDR1 LGHDT, CDR2 YNNKEL (reference sequence). The V end was cut by 3 bases, the J end by 9 bases, with 6 bases between. The CDR3 is 11 residues long.